Shown below are 9 T cell receptor beta chains from a single sample sequenced in a study of cytomegalovirus exposure and HLA in healthy donors (TCRdb year 2017). The receptor library was made with the immunoSEQ multiplex PCR assay. TCRdb carries this immuneACCESS record with in-frame sequences only. Its versions omit some clonotypes, under half of them owing to an unresolved V gene in the studies checked, with the rest unexplained. This sample has more than 45,000 clones in its table, and 80% to 90% of those were observed once. The ten largest clones take up 15% of the sample. Sequencing was carried out using PBMCs. The receptors here all came from a woman aged 18-29 years in good health and CMV-seronegative.

The chain recombines TRBV27 with TRBJ2-2; 13 nucleotides line up with TRBD2. This CDR3 is built from 17 residues. J gave up 1 base and V 6 bases, and 5 bases lay outside the gene matches. Germline V lookup: CDR1 MNHEY, CDR2 SMNVEV (reference sequence). CDR3 nucleotides: TGTGCCAGCAGCCAACTAGCGGGAGGGGGGAACACCGGGGAGCTGTTTTTT. This codes for CASSQLAGGGNTGELFF.

The chain links TRBV10-3 to TRBJ1-5, with D uncertain. The CDR3 runs 15 residues. Germline V gene lookup returns CDR1 ENHRY and CDR2 SYGVKD. Deletions cut 3 bases from V and 0 bases from J, with 9 bases between. The CDR3 is CAISDGAYSNQPQHF. CDR3 sequence (DNA): TGTGCCATCAGTGACGGAGCTTATAGCAATCAGCCCCAGCATTTT.

The chain uses TRBV4-2 and TRBJ2-1; 9 bases map to TRBD2. The CDR3 extends over 16 amino acids. CDR1 is LGHNA, CDR2 YNFKEQ, per germline. After removal of 3 bases from V and 4 bases from J, the junction contained 7 bases not matched to a gene. CDR3 bases: TGTGCCAGCAGCCACTCCGGGACTAGCAGTTACAATGAGCAGTTCTTC. The encoded protein is CASSHSGTSSYNEQFF.

The chain couples TRBV2 to TRBJ2-5, with D possibly matching TRBD1 (5 bases). Trimming left V 6 bases short and J 1 base short, with 12 bases between. Germline-derived CDR1 and CDR2 are SNHLY and FYNNEI. This CDR3 is built from 14 residues. DNA for the CDR3: TGTGCCAGCAGGGTACAGGAGACCCAAGAGACCCAGTACTTC. Translation gives CASRVQETQETQYF. Looking up the rest from reference TRBV2 and TRBJ2-5 gives the full variable domain: EPEVTQTPSHQVTQMGQEVILRCVPISNHLYFYWYRQILGQKVEFLVSFYNNEISEKSEIFDDQFSVERPDGSNFTLKIRSTKLEDSAMYFCASRVQETQETQYFGPGTRLLVL.

This chain connects TRBV5-1 to TRBJ2-2; no reliable D call. Trimming removed 4 bases at V and 3 bases at J, with 10 bases between. There are 14 residues in the CDR3. Germline V lookup: CDR1 SGHRS, CDR2 YFSETQ. The CDR3 DNA is TGCGCCAGCAGCCCGCAGACATACACCGGGGAGCTGTTTTTT. Amino acid sequence: CASSPQTYTGELFF. Complete variable domain (other parts from reference TRBV5-1 and TRBJ2-2): KAGVTQTPRYLIKTRGQQVTLSCSPISGHRSVSWYQQTPGQGLQFLFEYFSETQRNKGNFPGRFSGRQFSNSRSEMNVSTLELGDSALYLCASSPQTYTGELFFGEGSRLTVL.

The genes are TRBV7-3 and TRBJ1-1; D call uncertain. The CDR3 extends over 15 amino acids. The V and J ends lost 0 bases and 1 base respectively, with 9 bases between them. Germline V gene data show CDR1 as SGHTA and CDR2 as FQGTGA. The CDR3 protein is CASSLTAGPNTEAFF. In DNA, the CDR3 is TGTGCCAGCAGCTTAACGGCAGGTCCGAACACTGAAGCTTTCTTT.

The rearrangement uses TRBV6-5 and TRBJ1-2; 7 positions match TRBD1. Germline trimming cut 5 bases from V and 0 bases from J; bases unmatched to any gene: 6. Germline CDR1 and CDR2: MNHEY and SVGAGI. The CDR3 has 15 amino acids. DNA of the CDR3: TGTGCCAGCAGTAGAGGAGGGGGCGCTAACTATGGCTACACCTTC. Amino acid sequence: CASSRGGGANYGYTF.

As concerns this clone: At the DNA level, this CDR3 is encoded by other sequences in the same sample as well. The J gene is TRBJ1-5, the V gene TRBV28; D perhaps matches TRBD1 (6 bases). CDR3 size: 15 residues. Germline-derived CDR1 and CDR2 are MDHEN and SYDVKM. V was pared by 3 bases and J by 6 bases, with 15 bases between. The CDR3 coding sequence is TGTGCCAGCAGTTTGGGGCAGGGGTTCCGTCAGCCCCAGCATTTT. Translation gives CASSLGQGFRQPQHF.

The V and J genes are TRBV4-1 and TRBJ2-3; 7 bases match TRBD1. V shed 4 bases and J 4 bases; nucleotides not matched to a gene: 2. This CDR3 has 13 amino acids. CDR1 is MGHRA, CDR2 YSYEKL, per germline. The CDR3: CASSPTGADTQYF. Written as DNA, the CDR3 is TGCGCCAGCAGCCCCACAGGGGCAGATACGCAGTATTTT.